This T cell receptor beta chain was sequenced in a study of cytomegalovirus exposure and HLA in healthy donors. Study-level background: The roughly 120 validation repertoires used the same platform as the roughly 670 first-cohort repertoires (as reported by a later analysis). Whole-study results and caveats: The classifier, whose performance was assessed in both the original and validation cohorts, reportedly diagnosed cytomegalovirus status with high specificity and sensitivity. TCR beta chains numbering some 160 were designated cytomegalovirus-associated. In a later analysis, first-cohort TCR clusters were found to tend to co-occur in the 130 or so validation repertoires.

A remark on this clone: Its antigen remains unidentified.

Looked up from germline, CDR1 is SGHTA and CDR2 is FQGNSA. V lost 5 bases to trimming and J lost 5 bases; unmatched junction nucleotides: 9. CDR3 length: 14 residues. Generated by immunoSEQ multiplex PCR, the TCRdb table keeps only in-frame clones and is missing some. This sample has over 200,000 clones, with roughly 83% found just once. Source material: PBMCs. The chain has TRBV7-2 and TRBJ2-7; TRBD1 matches 7 bases. The receptor comes from a woman in her thirties in good health and CMV-seropositive. Here the CDR3 reads CASSQNRGPDEQYF. CDR3 coding DNA: TGTGCCAGCAGCCAGAACAGGGGTCCCGACGAGCAGTACTTC.